The 26 T cell receptor beta chains reported below all come from one sample, sequenced in a study of control samples from healthy donors and cancer patients. Sequencing was performed with immunoSEQ multiplex PCR; in TCRdb, only in-frame clones are kept and a portion is missing. The profile shows 140,000 to 150,000 clones, about 91% of them singletons. The sequenced material came from blood. The source is a man aged 25-45 years in good health.

This chain uses TRBV29-1 with TRBJ2-7, with TRBD1 matching 9 bases. After removal of 6 bases from V and 3 bases from J, the junction contained 9 bases not matched to a gene. Per the germline V gene, CDR1 is SQVTM and CDR2 is ANQGSEA. The CDR3 is 14 residues long. CDR3 sequence: CSVAGTGSGYEQYF. The CDR3 DNA follows: TGCAGCGTCGCTGGGACAGGGAGCGGCTACGAGCAGTACTTC.

The chain couples TRBV6-5 to TRBJ1-6; unclear D gene. The germline gives CDR1 MNHEY, CDR2 SVGAGI. V shed 2 bases and J shed 8 bases, with 7 bases lying between them. The CDR3 contains 13 residues. CDR3 protein: CASSYETDSPLHF. CDR3 DNA sequence: TGTGCCAGCAGTTACGAGACCGATTCACCCCTCCACTTT.

The V and J genes are TRBV21-1 and TRBJ2-2. TRBV21-1 represents a pseudogene. The CDR3 consists of 17 residues. In DNA, the CDR3 is TGTGCCAGCAGCAAACCGGGGGAGGGGGCGAATACCGGGGAGCTGTTTTTT. It yields the protein CASSKPGEGANTGELFF.

The CDR3 coding sequence is TGTGCCAGCAGTGAAGACTCTGGGGCCAACGTCCTGACTTTC. Translated: CASSEDSGANVLTF. This chain connects TRBV6-4 to TRBJ2-6; D gene ambiguous. Germline lookup yields CDR1 MRHNA and CDR2 SNTAGT. V was shortened by 3 bases and J by 0 bases, with 3 bases between the two germline ends. The CDR3 length is 14 residues.

The sample holds a few counts of this clone. V gene TRBV15 combines with J gene TRBJ1-1, with TRBD1 as a possible D gene (5 bases). Germline V gene sequence: CDR1 LNHNV, CDR2 YYDKDF (reference sequence). CDR3 size: 12 residues. Trimming pared 5 bases from V and 6 bases from J, leaving 10 bases between. The CDR3 reads CATSGGTPEAFF. For the CDR3, the DNA is TGTGCCACCAGCGGCGGGACGCCTGAAGCTTTCTTT.

The V call is TRBV4-1, the J call TRBJ2-5; perhaps TRBD2 as D (6 bases). CDR1 is MGHRA, CDR2 YSYEKL, per germline. V was trimmed by 0 bases and J by 2 bases, leaving 13 bases between them. The CDR3 runs 16 residues. The DNA of the CDR3 is TGCGCCAGCAGCCAAGAATTTGGCGGGGTTCAAGAGACCCAGTACTTC. Its protein product is CASSQEFGGVQETQYF.

The rearrangement links TRBV7-9 to TRBJ1-1; no clear D gene. Germline V lookup: CDR1 SEHNR, CDR2 FQNEAQ (reference sequence). The CDR3 extends over 13 amino acids. The germline V and J ends were trimmed by 3 bases and 3 bases, with 8 bases remaining between them. In nucleotides, the CDR3 is TGTGCCAGCAGCTTTGGCGGGGACACTGAAGCTTTCTTT. Translating gives CASSFGGDTEAFF.

The CDR3 DNA is TGTGCCAGCAGTTTCGGGCCAGAAGCTTTCTTT. Its protein product is CASSFGPEAFF. The V call is TRBV12-3 or TRBV12-4, the J call TRBJ1-1, with unresolved D. V shed 3 bases and J shed 8 bases, with 7 bases lying between them. This CDR3 region has 11 residues.

The V call is TRBV28, the J call TRBJ1-5; tentative D call: TRBD1 (5 bases). V was cut by 6 bases and J by 7 bases, with 16 bases left in between. The length of the CDR3 is 14 residues. Germline loops: CDR1 MDHEN, CDR2 SYDVKM. Here the CDR3 DNA reads TGTGCCAGCAGCCTCAGGGACGTCCAACAGCCCCAGCATTTT. Translation gives CASSLRDVQQPQHF.

The chain links TRBV29-1 to TRBJ1-5; D is perhaps TRBD1 (5 bases). V lost 7 bases, J lost 2 bases, and 12 bases lay in between. Germline V gives CDR1 SQVTM, CDR2 ANQGSEA. This CDR3 is built from 13 residues. The CDR3 coding sequence is TGCAGCGCCTGGCAGGGAGGCAATCAGCCCCAGCATTTT. Protein: CSAWQGGNQPQHF.

This chain uses TRBV7-2 with TRBJ2-3, with 10 positions matching TRBD2. After removal of 5 bases from V and 4 bases from J, the junction contained 9 bases not matched to a gene. The germline gives CDR1 SGHTA, CDR2 FQGNSA. This CDR3 has 16 amino acids. The CDR3 loop reads CASSPKAGGLPDTQYF. In DNA form, the CDR3 reads TGTGCCAGCAGCCCTAAAGCGGGGGGGCTCCCAGATACGCAGTATTTT.

V is TRBV6-5 and J is TRBJ2-7; 10 nucleotides line up with TRBD2. Germline-derived CDR1 and CDR2 are MNHEY and SVGAGI. The CDR3 contains 16 residues. V shed 2 bases and J 2 bases; nucleotides not matched to a gene: 6. CDR3 coding DNA: TGTGCCAGCAGTTACCTTACTAGCGGGGTGGCCTACGAGCAGTACTTC. Its translation: CASSYLTSGVAYEQYF.

This clone has just a few counts. This chain uses TRBV9 with TRBJ2-2; tentatively, D is TRBD2 (6 bases). Trimming pared 0 bases from V and 1 base from J, leaving 10 bases between. CDR3 length: 16 amino acids. Germline V gene data show CDR1 as SGDLS and CDR2 as YYNGEE. The CDR3 bases are TGTGCCAGCAGCGTAGCAGTCGGGGGGAACACCGGGGAGCTGTTTTTT. This sequence encodes CASSVAVGGNTGELFF.

The chain has TRBV2 and TRBJ2-3, with 7 nucleotides matching TRBD2. The ends lost 4 bases at V and 1 base at J; junction bases unmatched: 11. The V gene's germline CDR1 is SNHLY and CDR2 FYNNEI. This CDR3 has 17 residues. The CDR3 DNA reads as TGTGCCAGCAGTGTCAGCGGGGCTTACCTACGCACAGATACGCAGTATTTT. This translates into CASSVSGAYLRTDTQYF.

This sequence joins TRBV2 and TRBJ2-7, with D perhaps TRBD1 or TRBD2 (5 bases each). The V gene's germline CDR1 is SNHLY and CDR2 FYNNEI. The CDR3 spans 12 residues. Trimming took 7 bases from V and 5 from J, leaving 12 bases between them. DNA for the CDR3: TGTGCCAGCAATGGGGGAGCCGACGAGCAGTACTTC. It codes for CASNGGADEQYF.

V and J are TRBV7-9 and TRBJ2-1; 10 bases are a match to TRBD2. There are 16 residues in the CDR3. V shed 8 bases and J 4 bases; nucleotides not matched to a gene: 11. The germline V gene encodes CDR1 SEHNR and CDR2 FQNEAQ (reference sequence). Here the CDR3 DNA reads TGTGCCAGCGGGATAGCGGGGGGACCCTCTTACAATGAGCAGTTCTTC. Translation gives CASGIAGGPSYNEQFF.

The gene calls are TRBV18 and TRBJ2-3, with 8 bases that match TRBD2. This CDR3 has 16 residues. The ends lost 1 base at V and 3 bases at J; junction bases unmatched: 6. CDR1 and CDR2 from the germline V gene are KGHSH and LQKENI. The CDR3 reads CASSPRSGGTTDTQYF. In nucleotides, the CDR3 is TGTGCCAGCTCACCACGGAGCGGGGGCACTACAGATACGCAGTATTTT.

V and J are TRBV11-3 and TRBJ2-1, with 9 bases aligning to TRBD2. The CDR3 contains 16 residues. Trimming removed 4 bases from V and 5 bases from J; junction bases left unmatched: 9. The germline V gene has CDR1 SGHNT and CDR2 YENEEA. This CDR3 is CASSSTRLAANNEQFF. The CDR3 bases are TGTGCCAGCAGCTCCACGAGACTAGCGGCGAACAATGAGCAGTTCTTC.

The V and J genes are TRBV27 and TRBJ2-5; D is unresolved. This CDR3 contains 14 residues. Per the germline V gene, CDR1 is MNHEY and CDR2 is SMNVEV (reference sequence). The V and J ends lost 4 bases and 2 bases respectively, with 11 bases between them. The CDR3 is CASSSFLGQETQYF. CDR3 sequence (DNA): TGTGCCAGCAGTTCCTTTCTGGGGCAAGAGACCCAGTACTTC.

The chain employs TRBV9 and TRBJ1-2; D ambiguous. This CDR3 contains 14 residues. Germline V gene sequence: CDR1 SGDLS, CDR2 YYNGEE. Trimming left V 4 bases short and J 4 bases short, with 14 bases between. CDR3 nucleotides: TGTGCCAGCAGCCTCGGCGGGTTTAGCTATGGCTACACCTTC. Protein: CASSLGGFSYGYTF.

The sample holds one count of this clone. The V call is TRBV13, the J call TRBJ1-1, with 9 bases fitting TRBD1. CDR1 is PRHDT, CDR2 FYEKMQ, per germline (reference sequence). Trimming at V came to 5 bases and at J to 7 bases, leaving 5 bases not matched to a gene. The CDR3 runs 13 residues. The CDR3 DNA follows: TGTGCCAGCAGCCCGGACAGGGGACTTGAAGCTTTCTTT. This encodes CASSPDRGLEAFF.

The gene calls are TRBV19 and TRBJ2-1, with 10 bases matching TRBD1. Germline CDR1 reads LNHDA; CDR2 reads SQIVND (reference sequence). Trimming at V came to 5 bases and at J to 7 bases, leaving 5 bases not matched to a gene. The CDR3 loop spans 14 amino acids. The CDR3 protein is CASSPGQGMNEQFF. DNA of the CDR3: TGTGCCAGTAGTCCGGGACAGGGGATGAATGAGCAGTTCTTC.

This chain links TRBV6-5 with TRBJ1-5; 7 nucleotides match TRBD1. The V segment lost 6 bases and the J segment 5 bases; nucleotides outside the gene matches: 4. Germline CDR1 is MNHEY and CDR2 is SVGAGI. The CDR3 is made up of 13 amino acids. The CDR3 loop is CASRGQAHQPQHF. Written as DNA, the CDR3 is TGTGCCAGCAGAGGACAGGCGCATCAGCCCCAGCATTTT.

This chain uses TRBV6-5 with TRBJ1-4; D not resolved. V lost 6 bases to trimming and J lost 5 bases, with 16 bases between them. This CDR3 spans 15 amino acids. Germline CDR1 reads MNHEY; CDR2 reads SVGAGI. The CDR3 bases are TGTGCCAGCAGAAACCCCCAGGTGGGGAATGAAAAACTGTTTTTT. Protein product: CASRNPQVGNEKLFF.

The chain employs TRBV5-8 and TRBJ2-3; D is undetermined. This CDR3 has 15 amino acids. Trimming cost V 4 bases and J 0 bases, with 12 bases left between them. Germline V gene data show CDR1 as SGHTS and CDR2 as YDEGEE. The CDR3: CASSIDFSSTDTQYF. The CDR3, as DNA: TGTGCCAGCAGCATTGACTTCTCAAGCACAGATACGCAGTATTTT. Filled out from reference TRBV5-8 and TRBJ2-3, the complete variable domain reads EAGVTQSPTHLIKTRGQQATLRCSPISGHTSVYWYQQALGLGLQFLLWYDEGEERNRGNFPPRFSGRQFPNYSSELNVNALELEDSALYLCASSIDFSSTDTQYFGPGTRLTVL.

Here the CDR3 DNA reads TGTGCCAGCAGTACGAGGGGATATCAGCCCCAGCATTTT. This translates into CASSTRGYQPQHF. The rearrangement joins TRBV12-3 or TRBV12-4 to TRBJ1-5; possible D gene TRBD1, 5 bases. The CDR3 is 13 residues long. Trimming pared 5 bases from V and 5 bases from J, leaving 10 bases between.